The 18 T cell receptor beta chains listed next were all sequenced from one sample in a study of graft-versus-host responses after intestinal transplantation. No antigen has been identified for these receptors. Only in-frame clones appear in the TCRdb table, and some are missing; sequencing was by immunoSEQ multiplex PCR. The sample lists 99,000 or so clones; about 90% were seen once. The sequenced sample was unstimulated CD4+ T cells sorted from spleen or lymph node cells, obtained before intestinal transplant. Source of these receptors: a human donor who received an intestinal transplant.

The chain joins TRBV6-1 to TRBJ2-7; TRBD2 aligns across 7 bases. Germline V CDR1 and CDR2: MNHNS, SASEGT. V shed 3 bases and J 2 bases; nucleotides not matched to a gene: 13. CDR3 size: 17 residues. The CDR3 coding sequence is TGTGCCAGCAGTGAGGTTCCCGGCGGGAGCGGCACCTACGAGCAGTACTTC. Translating it yields CASSEVPGGSGTYEQYF.

The V call is TRBV4-1, the J call TRBJ1-2; 9 positions agree with TRBD1. The V and J ends lost 4 bases and 1 base, in that order; junction bases with no gene match: 7. The germline gives CDR1 MGHRA, CDR2 YSYEKL. This CDR3 is built from 16 residues. CDR3 nucleotide sequence: TGCGCCAGCAGCCGTCCGGGACAGGGCCTTAACTATGGCTACACCTTC. Translating it yields CASSRPGQGLNYGYTF.

The V call is TRBV27, the J call TRBJ1-5, with unresolved D. The V gene lost 5 bases and the J gene lost 6 bases, with 14 bases spanning the gap. The CDR3 loop spans 14 amino acids. The germline V gene has CDR1 MNHEY and CDR2 SMNVEV (reference sequence). The CDR3 DNA is TGTGCCAGCAGTACGGGGTACGGTGTTCAGCCCCAGCATTTT. It specifies CASSTGYGVQPQHF.

The chain recombines TRBV7-3 with TRBJ2-3; the D is unclear. V shed 3 bases and J shed 4 bases, with 8 bases lying between them. CDR1 is SGHTA and CDR2 is FQGTGA in the germline V gene. The CDR3 spans 13 residues. The CDR3 is CASSLTSADTQYF. CDR3 in DNA: TGTGCCAGCAGCTTGACCAGTGCAGATACGCAGTATTTT.

The J gene is TRBJ2-1, the V gene TRBV29-1, with TRBD1 matching 7 bases. V gave up 6 bases and J gave up 11 bases; unmatched junction bases: 7. The CDR3 sequence is 11 residues long. In germline, CDR1 is SQVTM, CDR2 ANQGSEA. Here the CDR3 reads CSVTGERKQFF. DNA of the CDR3: TGCAGCGTCACAGGGGAGAGGAAGCAGTTCTTC.

The chain recombines TRBV7-9 with TRBJ1-1, with D possibly being TRBD1 (5 bases). CDR1 and CDR2 from the germline V gene are SEHNR and FQNEAQ (reference sequence). The CDR3 sequence is 17 residues long. V was cut by 7 bases and J by 1 base, with 22 bases left in between. CDR3 DNA sequence: TGTGCCAGCAAACACCGCCGGGGGAGAAGGGGGAACACTGAAGCTTTCTTT. Translation: CASKHRRGRRGNTEAFF.

The chain is built from TRBV5-4 and TRBJ1-3; no firm D call. V gave up 4 bases and J gave up 0 bases, with 2 bases separating them. This CDR3 region has 12 residues. The germline V gene encodes CDR1 SGHNT and CDR2 YYREEE (reference sequence). CDR3 DNA: TGTGCCAGCAGCGACTCTGGAAACACCATATATTTT. Translated: CASSDSGNTIYF. Using reference TRBV5-4 and TRBJ1-3 for the parts outside the CDR3, the full variable domain is ETGVTQSPTHLIKTRGQQVTLRCSSQSGHNTVSWYQQALGQGPQFIFQYYREEENGRGNFPPRFSGLQFPNYSSELNVNALELDDSALYLCASSDSGNTIYFGEGSWLTVV.

This clone appeared once. The chain combines TRBV7-3 with TRBJ2-2; D possibly corresponds to TRBD2 (7 bases). The CDR3 length is 16 residues. V lost 6 bases, J lost 4 bases, and 18 bases lay in between. Germline CDR1 SGHTA, CDR2 FQGTGA. The CDR3 protein is CASSPTAGAFTGELFF. CDR3 in DNA: TGTGCCAGCAGTCCCACCGCGGGGGCCTTCACCGGGGAGCTGTTTTTT. The variable domain in full, completed from reference TRBV7-3 and TRBJ2-2, reads GAGVSQTPSNKVTEKGKYVELRCDPISGHTALYWYRQSLGQGPEFLIYFQGTGAADDSGLPNDRFFAVRPEGSVSTLKIQRTERGDSAVYLCASSPTAGAFTGELFFGEGSRLTVL.

V is TRBV7-3 and J is TRBJ1-1; TRBD1 agrees at 7 bases. Germline V gene data show CDR1 as SGHTA and CDR2 as FQGTGA. J gave up 0 bases and V 2 bases, and 12 bases lay outside the gene matches. CDR3 length: 18 amino acids. The CDR3 sequence is CASSLGRQGGPMNTEAFF. For the CDR3, the DNA is TGTGCCAGCAGCTTAGGTCGGCAGGGGGGCCCGATGAACACTGAAGCTTTCTTT.

V and J are TRBV10-3 and TRBJ2-2; 9 nucleotides agree with TRBD2. CDR1 and CDR2 from the germline V gene are ENHRY and SYGVKD. The CDR3 totals 17 residues. J was trimmed by 1 base and V by 5 bases; bases with no gene match: 8. The CDR3 DNA sequence: TGTGCCATCAGTCCCCCCACTAGCGGGTTGAACACCGGGGAGCTGTTTTTT. Translating gives CAISPPTSGLNTGELFF.

Only one count was recorded for this clone. This chain links TRBV4-1 with TRBJ1-6; D not resolved. CDR1 is MGHRA and CDR2 is YSYEKL in the germline V gene. CDR3 length: 17 amino acids. Deletions cut 6 bases from V and 0 bases from J, with 15 bases between. The CDR3 reads CASRQNHLGSYNSPLHF. The CDR3 coding sequence is TGCGCCAGCAGACAGAACCACCTAGGCTCCTATAATTCACCCCTCCACTTT.

The gene calls are TRBV10-3 and TRBJ1-4; a possible D gene is TRBD1 (6 bases). The germline V and J ends were trimmed by 4 bases and 5 bases, with 8 bases remaining between them. This CDR3 has 13 residues. Germline loops: CDR1 ENHRY, CDR2 SYGVKD. In DNA form, the CDR3 reads TGTGCCATCAGTGGGGGACAAAATGAAAAACTGTTTTTT. Translating it yields CAISGGQNEKLFF.

This clone was seen a handful of times. CDR3 nucleotide sequence: TGTGCCAGCAGCTTGGCCCGCTACGAGCAGTACTTC. It codes for CASSLARYEQYF. The J gene is TRBJ2-7, the V gene TRBV5-5, with D uncertain. Germline V gene lookup returns CDR1 SGHKS and CDR2 YYEKEE (reference sequence). The CDR3 is 12 residues long. With 0 bases removed from V and 3 bases from J, the gap between germline ends came to 4 bases.

The chain combines TRBV5-4 with TRBJ1-1, with 8 bases that match TRBD1. Germline CDR1 reads SGHNT; CDR2 reads YYREEE (reference sequence). The CDR3 consists of 15 residues. Losses at the gene ends were 0 bases for V and 6 bases for J; bases not matched to a gene: 7. CDR3 sequence reads: CASSLVAGQAPEAFF. The CDR3 DNA is TGTGCCAGCAGCTTGGTTGCGGGACAGGCCCCTGAAGCTTTCTTT.

The rearrangement uses TRBV15 and TRBJ2-3; 8 bases are a match to TRBD2. CDR1 is LNHNV and CDR2 is YYDKDF in the germline V gene (reference sequence). Unmatched junction bases numbered 10, after V lost 2 bases and J lost 0 bases. This CDR3 contains 18 residues. This CDR3 reads CATSRSLISGASTDTQYF. Written as DNA, the CDR3 is TGTGCCACCAGCAGATCCTTAATTAGCGGGGCTAGCACAGATACGCAGTATTTT.

The chain combines TRBV5-1 with TRBJ1-1; TRBD1 might be the D (5 bases). The V and J ends lost 1 base and 3 bases respectively, with 22 bases between them. There are 18 residues in the CDR3. Germline V gene data show CDR1 as SGHRS and CDR2 as YFSETQ. The CDR3: CASSLYPGGRGTDTEAFF. CDR3 nucleotide sequence: TGCGCCAGCAGCTTGTACCCCGGAGGTAGAGGGACTGACACTGAAGCTTTCTTT. Filled out from reference TRBV5-1 and TRBJ1-1, the complete variable domain reads KAGVTQTPRYLIKTRGQQVTLSCSPISGHRSVSWYQQTPGQGLQFLFEYFSETQRNKGNFPGRFSGRQFSNSRSEMNVSTLELGDSALYLCASSLYPGGRGTDTEAFFGQGTRLTVV.

This clone was observed once. V gene TRBV27 combines with J gene TRBJ2-7; TRBD2 agrees at 14 bases. The trim removed 6 bases at V and 4 bases at J, leaving 17 bases unmatched. The CDR3 sequence is 19 residues long. In germline, CDR1 is MNHEY, CDR2 SMNVEV (reference sequence). CDR3 nucleotides: TGTGCCAGCAGCTTAGACGGTCGACTAGCGGGAGGGCGAAGGTACGAGCAGTACTTC. Protein sequence: CASSLDGRLAGGRRYEQYF.

The V and J genes are TRBV23-1 and TRBJ2-1; 7 positions match TRBD1. TRBV23-1 is classed as an ORF, of uncertain function. With 2 bases clipped from V and 0 bases from J, the junction kept 4 bases outside the gene matches. The CDR3 is made up of 16 amino acids. The CDR3 DNA reads TGCGCCAGCAGTCAACTGGGACAGAGCTCCTACAATGAGCAGTTCTTC. Its protein product is CASSQLGQSSYNEQFF.